Listed here are 8 T cell receptor beta chains from one sample, sequenced in a study of T-cell memory formation after mild COVID-19. TCRdb re-called the 5' RACE reads with MiXCR, one entry per CDR3 protein. The sample has about 410,000 distinct CDR3 sequences, about 22% seen once; the top ten hold about an eighth. Sequencing input: PBMCs or a T cell subset sorted from them (not recorded which). All receptors derive from an adult woman who had mild COVID-19 (a few samples of this study predate the infection). Cell type and time point are not known.

The chain carries TRBV3-1 and TRBJ2-7; 7 nucleotides agree with TRBD1. The CDR3 is made up of 16 amino acids. CDR1 is LGHDT and CDR2 is YNNKEL in the germline V gene (reference sequence). The trim removed 2 bases at V and 0 bases at J, leaving 7 bases unmatched. CDR3 amino acids: CASSQPGTASSYEQYF. The CDR3 coding sequence is TGTGCCAGCAGCCAACCCGGGACAGCTTCCTCCTACGAGCAGTACTTC.

The chain's CDR3 is CASSRVPGGLGNTIYF. CDR3 nucleotides: TGTGCCAGCAGCCGAGTACCCGGGGGACTAGGAAACACCATATATTTT. V and J are TRBV4-2 and TRBJ1-3, with D tentatively TRBD1 (5 bases). This CDR3 region has 16 residues. Germline assignment: CDR1 LGHNA and CDR2 YNFKEQ. Trimming removed 4 bases from V and 4 bases from J, with 17 bases in between.

The chain uses TRBV10-3 and TRBJ1-1; a possible D gene is TRBD1 (5 bases). The CDR3 has 15 residues. Germline loops: CDR1 ENHRY, CDR2 SYGVKD. V was cut by 0 bases and J by 4 bases, with 12 bases left in between. CDR3 protein: CAISESEGLGTEAFF. The CDR3 DNA sequence: TGTGCCATCAGTGAGTCAGAGGGGCTGGGCACTGAAGCTTTCTTT.

As to this clonotype: A read error may produce the germline difference seen at one junction end. The gene calls are TRBV29-1 and TRBJ1-1; TRBD1 aligns across 11 bases. The length of the CDR3 is 15 residues. CDR1 SQVTM and CDR2 ANQGSEA come from the germline V gene. As DNA, the CDR3 is TGCAGCGCTGGCCCCCGGACAGGGGGCGCGGGTGAAGCTTTATTT. It yields the protein CSAGPRTGGAGEALF.

This clonotype was recorded a few times. This chain uses TRBV20-1 with TRBJ2-7; possible D gene TRBD1, 5 bases. With 8 bases removed from V and 0 bases from J, the gap between germline ends came to 11 bases. The CDR3 extends over 12 amino acids. The germline V gene has CDR1 DFQATT and CDR2 SNEGSKA (reference sequence). CDR3 protein: CSTTGNSYEQYF. The DNA for the CDR3 is TGCAGTACCACAGGAAACTCCTACGAGCAGTACTTC.

The V gene is TRBV20-1, the J gene TRBJ2-2, with D unclear. The CDR3 spans 12 residues. V was clipped by 7 bases and J by 6 bases, with 12 bases between them. Germline V gene sequence: CDR1 DFQATT, CDR2 SNEGSKA (reference sequence). CDR3 loop: CSVYLGSGELFF. DNA for the CDR3: TGCAGTGTCTACCTGGGGTCCGGGGAGCTGTTTTTT.

This clonotype was counted a few times. This chain connects TRBV6-5 to TRBJ1-5, with TRBD1 matching over 7 bases. This CDR3 has 13 residues. Germline assignment: CDR1 MNHEY and CDR2 SVGAGI. J gave up 2 bases and V 9 bases, and 4 bases lay outside the gene matches. The CDR3 DNA follows: TGTGCCAGTGCAGACAGGGGCAATCAGCCCCAGCATTTT. Translating gives CASADRGNQPQHF.

The J gene is TRBJ2-2, the V gene TRBV7-2; 7 bases are shared with TRBD1. Losses at the gene ends were 5 bases for V and 5 bases for J; bases not matched to a gene: 8. The CDR3 consists of 15 residues. Looked up from germline, CDR1 is SGHTA and CDR2 is FQGNSA. This chain's CDR3 is CASSADRLKTGELFF. The CDR3 DNA is TGTGCCAGCAGCGCGGACAGGCTAAAAACCGGGGAGCTGTTTTTT.